These T cell receptor beta chains were read from a single sample in a study of graft-versus-host responses after intestinal transplantation. Antigens for these TCRs are unknown. Clones were read by immunoSEQ multiplex PCR, and TCRdb kept only the in-frame ones, dropping some. Of around 26,000 clones in the sample, roughly 86% are singletons; the top ten hold 0.93%. The material was unstimulated CD8+ T cells sorted from spleen or lymph node cells, obtained before transplant. These receptors all stem from a human donor who was the organ donor for an intestinal transplant. The CDR3 runs from the conserved cysteine through the conserved F or W. A D gene is named only where the DNA matches it firmly. Not every row has a clone size; where given, it reads once, few, many or a size class.

. . TRBJ2-1 TRBV11-3 TGTGCCAGCAGCTCTGGGGGGGCGGTCAATGAGCAGTTCTTC CASSSGGAVNEQFF
. . TRBJ2-3 TRBV21-1 TGTGCCAGCAGCAAAGGGGCGGGAAAGACCACAGATACGCAGTATTTT CASSKGAGKTTDTQYF
few TRBD1 TRBJ2-3 TRBV15 TGTGCCACCAGCAGAGATGGAACAGGGGCAGATACGCAGTATTTT CATSRDGTGADTQYF
. . TRBJ2-3 TRBV9 TGTGCCAGCAGCGTAGGGGCAGATACGCAGTATTTT CASSVGADTQYF
. TRBD2 TRBJ2-5 TRBV7-8 TGTGCCAGCAGCTTAGGGACTAGCGGGTTAGGCCAAGAGACCCAGTACTTC CASSLGTSGLGQETQYF
. . TRBJ2-2 TRBV14 TGTGCCAGCAGCCGGGGGCGGGGGAACACCGGGGAGCTGTTTTTT CASSRGRGNTGELFF
. . TRBJ2-3 TRBV13 TGTGCCAGCAGCCCTAGCACAGATACGCAGTATTTT CASSPSTDTQYF
. TRBD2 TRBJ2-7 TRBV5-1 TGCGCCAGCAGCCCCATTCGTAGCGGGAAATCCTACGAGCAGTACTTC CASSPIRSGKSYEQYF
. TRBD2 TRBJ2-3 TRBV5-1 TGCGCCCGCAGCTTGGAAGTATGGGCGGGGGGACGCACAGATACGCAGTATTTT CARSLEVWAGGRTDTQYF
. . TRBJ1-5 TRBV7-5 TGTGTCAGAAGCCCGGGCCACCATAATAGCAATCAGCCCCAGCATTTT CVRSPGHHNSNQPQHF
. TRBD1 TRBJ2-7 TRBV19 TGTGCCGTCACTGACAGGGAGTGGGTGACCTACGAGCAGTACTTC CAVTDREWVTYEQYF
. . TRBJ2-3 TRBV5-1 TGCGCCAGCGATATTTACACAGATACGCAGTATTTT CASDIYTDTQYF
. TRBD1 TRBJ2-2 TRBV9 TGTGCCAGCAGCGTAGATCCAGGGGGCACCGGGGAGCTGTTTTTT CASSVDPGGTGELFF
. . TRBJ1-1 TRBV27 TGTGCCAGCAGTTTAGGGACACTCACTGAAGCTTTCTTT CASSLGTLTEAFF
. . TRBJ2-6 TRBV27 TGTGCCAGCAGTCCCCTTCAAGGGGCCAACGTCCTGACTTTC CASSPLQGANVLTF
. . TRBJ1-2 TRBV27 TGTGCCAGCCGGGGTTTGGACTATGGCTACACCTTC CASRGLDYGYTF
. . TRBJ2-3 TRBV7-9 TGTGCCAGCAGCCGAAGAGGTTCAGGGTACACAGATACGCAGTATTTT CASSRRGSGYTDTQYF
. . TRBJ1-2 TRBV11-2 TGTGCCAGCACCCTTTCGAGGGGAAACTATGGCTACACCTTC CASTLSRGNYGYTF
once TRBD1 TRBJ2-7 TRBV5-6 TGTGCCAGCAGCCCCGGGACAGGGGAGCAGTACTTC CASSPGTGEQYF
. . TRBJ2-7 TRBV10-1 TGCGCCAGCAGTGAGTCCCCAGGGCCCTACGAGCAGTACTTC CASSESPGPYEQYF
. . TRBJ2-3 TRBV29-1 TGCAGCGTCCGGTATCGGTACGGGCCAACAGATACGCAGTATTTT CSVRYRYGPTDTQYF
. . TRBJ2-3 TRBV4-3 TGCGCCAGCAGCCAAGATGGCCCTCTTAGCACAGATACGCAGTATTTT CASSQDGPLSTDTQYF
. . TRBJ2-3 TRBV7-7 TGTGCCAGCAGCTTAACCCTCTCAGATACGCAGTATTTT CASSLTLSDTQYF
once TRBD1 TRBJ2-7 TRBV2 TGTGCCAGCAGTGAAGCAGGAAGAGACAGGGGATGGGAGTCCGAGCAGTACTTC CASSEAGRDRGWESEQYF
. . TRBJ2-7 TRBV7-9 TGTGCCAGCAGCTCCCCTAAAGGAGCGGGCGTCCACGAGCAGTACTTC CASSSPKGAGVHEQYF
once . TRBJ1-5 TRBV30 TGTGCCTGGAATAGGGGCAATCAGCCCCAGCATTTT CAWNRGNQPQHF
. . TRBJ1-2 TRBV5-6 TGTGCCAGCAGCGAAGGGGTAATTTTTGATGACTATGGCTACACCTTC CASSEGVIFDDYGYTF
. . TRBJ2-7 TRBV7-6 TGTGCCAGCAGCTTAGAAAAAGGATCCGAGCAGTACTTC CASSLEKGSEQYF
. . TRBJ1-6 TRBV27 TGTGCCAGCAGCCCGGGGGTTTTAAATTCACCCCTCCACTTT CASSPGVLNSPLHF
. . TRBJ2-7 TRBV11-2 TGTGCCAGCTCATGGCGCAGGGGACTTCACTACGAGCAGTACTTC CASSWRRGLHYEQYF
. TRBD1 TRBJ2-7 TRBV5-5 TGTGCCAGCAGCTTGGAAGGGACAGGAGCCTACGAGCAGTACTTC CASSLEGTGAYEQYF
. . TRBJ1-6 TRBV5-8 TGTGCCAGCAGCTTAGTGTCACCCCTCCACTTT CASSLVSPLHF
. . TRBJ1-4 TRBV7-9 TGTGCCAGCAGCTTAGCCCGTTCAGGTGTTAATGAAAAACTGTTTTTT CASSLARSGVNEKLFF
few . TRBJ2-7 TRBV6-1 TGTGCCAGCAGTGAAGCGGAATGGCGAAGGATTACAAACGAGCAGTACTTC CASSEAEWRRITNEQYF
. . TRBJ1-2 TRBV10-1 TGCGCCAGCAGTGAGTTAAGGTCGAAGGGGATCCCCCCCCCTAACTATGGCTACACCTTC CASSELRSKGIPPPNYGYTF
once . TRBJ2-7 TRBV11-2 TGTGCCAGCAGCTTAAACAGCCCCTACGAGCAGTACTTC CASSLNSPYEQYF
. . TRBJ1-2 TRBV19 TGTGCCAGTAGTTCAAATGGCTACACCTTC CASSSNGYTF
. TRBD1 TRBJ1-6 TRBV9 TGTGCCAGCAGCGTGGCGGACAGGGGGAGTTCACCCCTCCACTTT CASSVADRGSSPLHF
. . TRBJ2-1 TRBV11-2 TGTGCCAGCAGACCAACCGGGACCACACACAATGAGCAGTTCTTC CASRPTGTTHNEQFF
once TRBD2 TRBJ2-1 TRBV19 TGTGCCAGTAGTATCTCAGGAGCGCGGGGGGCGGACAATGAGCAGTTCTTC CASSISGARGADNEQFF
. . TRBJ2-5 TRBV2 TGTGCCAGCAGCGGAAGTCCGTCGACAGGCCCTGAAGAGACCCAGTACTTC CASSGSPSTGPEETQYF
. . TRBJ1-2 TRBV14 TGTGCCAGCAGCCAAAACAGCTATGGTTACACCTTC CASSQNSYGYTF
once . TRBJ2-1 TRBV4-3 TGCGCCAGCAGCCAAGATGACGGTTACAATGAGCAGTTCTTC CASSQDDGYNEQFF
. . TRBJ1-3 TRBV5-6 TGTGCCAGCAGCTTGGCGCGGTTCTCTGGAAACACCATATATTTT CASSLARFSGNTIYF
once . TRBJ2-7 TRBV30 TGTGCCTGGAGTGTAAGCAGCTCCTACGAGCAGTACTTC CAWSVSSSYEQYF
. TRBD2 TRBJ2-2 TRBV27 TGTGCCAGCGGGAGCGGGAGCCCCACCTTCGTCCGGAACACCGGGGAGCTGTTTTTT CASGSGSPTFVRNTGELFF
. . TRBJ2-1 TRBV7-6 TGTGCCAGCACCCAAGGGACGGGACTCTATTACAATGAGCAGTTCTTC CASTQGTGLYYNEQFF
. TRBD1 TRBJ2-5 TRBV2 TGTGCCAGCAGTGAAGAGCTGACAGGGGGCTGGGAGACCCAGTACTTC CASSEELTGGWETQYF
. . TRBJ2-7 TRBV4-3 TGCGCCAGTAAGCCGTCCAGGGTGGGTCCCTACGAGCAGTACTTC CASKPSRVGPYEQYF
few TRBD1 TRBJ1-5 TRBV19 TGTGCCAGTACCTATCAGGACAGGTATAGCAATCAGCCCCAGCATTTT CASTYQDRYSNQPQHF
. . TRBJ2-1 TRBV10-3 TGTGCCATCGGGGGCGGGCTAGACAATGAGCAGTTCTTC CAIGGGLDNEQFF
. . TRBJ2-5 TRBV6-5 TGTGCCAGCAGTTACTCGGGAGCAGAGACCCAGTACTTC CASSYSGAETQYF
once . TRBJ1-3 TRBV7-8 TGTGCCAGCAGCTTTACGGCCTCTGGAAACACCATATATTTT CASSFTASGNTIYF
. . TRBJ2-1 TRBV27 TGTGCCAGCAGAAGTGGGAGCTCCTACAATGAGCAGTTCTTC CASRSGSSYNEQFF